These T cell receptor beta chains were read from a single sample in a study of CD8 T cells in Susac syndrome. MiXCR was run by TCRdb on the immunoSEQ multiplex PCR reads, yielding one entry per CDR3 protein. The sample carries approximately 150,000 distinct CDR3 sequences, about 94% recorded once. The sequencing input was CD4+ T cells from PBMCs. The receptor set was obtained from a human donor with multiple sclerosis. CDR3s leave out the opening cysteine and the closing phenylalanine or tryptophan. The order of the fields is V gene, J gene, CDR3 protein.

>TRBV7-2|TRBJ2-5
ASSFQTGMSETQY
>TRBV12-3/TRBV12-4|TRBJ2-4
ASSLGRTLKNIQY
>TRBV28|TRBJ1-6
ASSLLSQNSPLH
>TRBV19|TRBJ2-7
ASSTPTGSTTYEQY
>TRBV30|TRBJ2-5
AWSSGETQY
>TRBV20-1|TRBJ2-2
SARLAARELF
>TRBV6-1|TRBJ1-6
ASRDIILNSPLH
>TRBV2|TRBJ2-1
AAQGSRFYNEQF
>TRBV24-1|TRBJ2-3
ATSESTGGDTQY
>TRBV29-1|TRBJ1-1
SVEHRLRTEAF
>TRBV10-3|TRBJ1-2
AISERQDSNGDGYT
>TRBV4-1|TRBJ2-1
ASSQLGSRF
>TRBV13|TRBJ2-6
ASSYHSGANVLT
>TRBV20-1|TRBJ1-2
SALTGRNYGYT
>TRBV6-5|TRBJ1-2
ASRGTGGIFYGYT
>TRBV7-9|TRBJ2-7
ASNSDSSEQY
>TRBV28|TRBJ2-5
ASHYLAAGYQETQY
>TRBV9|TRBJ2-5
ASSRTRGQETQY
>TRBV20-1|TRBJ1-5
SASGEQGGQPQH
>TRBV7-9|TRBJ2-3
ASSLYLSPSTDTQY
>TRBV12-5|TRBJ1-1
ASGLDQNTEAF
>TRBV7-3|TRBJ2-7
ASSLTHGRTYEQY
>TRBV24-1|TRBJ2-1
ATSDNRAGTSYNEQF
>TRBV3-1|TRBJ2-7
ASSQGQTDYEQY
>TRBV5-1|TRBJ2-7
ASSSQGTGDEQY
>TRBV20-1|TRBJ2-3
SASSSGGADTQY
>TRBV2|TRBJ2-7
ASQRELHEQY
>TRBV5-4|TRBJ2-7
ASSQTGTGHYEQY
>TRBV5-1|TRBJ2-7
ASSLRSPSGLRRDEQY
>TRBV2|TRBJ2-5
ASSERLGGETQY
>TRBV5-4|TRBJ1-1
ASSLTENTEAF
>TRBV18|TRBJ2-7
ASSSDRLSYEQY
>TRBV5-1|TRBJ2-5
ASSLSPGVQETQY
>TRBV4-1|TRBJ2-3
ASSPHLAGGRDTQY
>TRBV28|TRBJ2-5
ATHQQGPETQY
>TRBV20-1|TRBJ1-1
SARKGKFDTEAF
>TRBV27|TRBJ2-1
ASSPGAPVGEQF
>TRBV10-2|TRBJ2-5
ASNLGGQETQY
>TRBV29-1|TRBJ2-1
SVQGSSYNEQF
>TRBV12-3/TRBV12-4|TRBJ1-1
ASSNEGSGEAF
>TRBV5-1|TRBJ2-1
ASSLLGEQF
>TRBV7-9|TRBJ2-3
ASSSRTSGSEDTQY
>TRBV24-1|TRBJ1-1
ATSDLGQGNTEAF
>TRBV29-1|TRBJ1-4
SVPRNEKLF
>TRBV27|TRBJ2-1
ASSLGAAGGRGNEQF
>TRBV7-3|TRBJ2-5
ASSLTPSRETQY
>TRBV7-9|TRBJ2-1
ASSASGGPNEQF
>TRBV2|TRBJ1-5
ASRGDQPQH
>TRBV14|TRBJ2-5
ASSQRPGRYQETQY
>TRBV5-4|TRBJ1-2
ASSLVEQVYGYT
>TRBV11-1|TRBJ2-1
ASSSRQGKESNEQF
>TRBV14|TRBJ1-6
ASSQEGYSPLH
>TRBV3-1|TRBJ2-7
ASSSRGGSYEQY
>TRBV9|TRBJ2-5
ASSSRGGRDRKAETQY
>TRBV2|TRBJ2-4
ASKGRNIQY
>TRBV28|TRBJ1-5
ASSSLSRTGLSNQPQH
>TRBV18|TRBJ2-5
ASSPSPFRGETQY
>TRBV3-1|TRBJ2-3
ASSQVGTRYYDTQY
>TRBV19|TRBJ2-2
ASRQTFNTGELF
>TRBV20-1|TRBJ2-7
SARLPGRAIYEQY